Listed below are T cell receptor beta chains from one sample, sequenced in a study of read filtering for tumor transcriptome and immune sequencing. TCRdb reanalysed the reads using MiXCR and keeps one entry per CDR3 protein. The top ten clones hold 11% to 15% of a sample with under 80,000 distinct CDR3 sequences, nearly 20% of them seen once. The material sequenced was a population of CD138-negative cells sorted from bone marrow. These receptors all stem from a donor over 35 with multiple myeloma. Both conserved end residues are part of each CDR3. The D gene is left open where the match is weak. Size is stated for part of the rows, as once, few or many counts, or as a class when the clone is expanded.

j_call d_call v_call cdr3_length clone_size cdr3_nt cdr3_aa
TRBJ2-3 NA TRBV29-1 9 NA TGCAGCGTTGAAGATACGCAGTATTTT CSVEDTQYF
TRBJ2-3 TRBD2 TRBV7-9 14 NA TGTGCCAAGACTAGCGGGGGGGCAGGGGACACGCAGTATTTT CAKTSGGAGDTQYF
TRBJ2-5 NA TRBV5-1 14 many TGCGCCAGCATGATATCAGGTTCCCAAGAGACCCAGTACTTC CASMISGSQETQYF
TRBJ2-7 NA TRBV11-2 12 many TGTGCCAGCAGCTTAATAACGGGGGAGCAGTACTTC CASSLITGEQYF
TRBJ2-1 NA TRBV10-1 14 medium-sized TGCGCCAGCAGGGGGGGCATAGGGGCGGATGAGCAGTTCTTC CASRGGIGADEQFF
TRBJ2-5 NA TRBV29-1 13 NA TGCAGCGTTGCTCCTAGGCCTCAAGGAACCCAGTACTTC CSVAPRPQGTQYF
TRBJ2-1 NA TRBV7-2 14 many TGTGCCAGCAGCTTAAATCGGGCAGACAATGAGCAGTTCTTC CASSLNRADNEQFF
TRBJ1-5 NA TRBV10-2 14 many TGCGCCAGCAGTCTCGACACTAGCAATCAGCCCCAGCATTTT CASSLDTSNQPQHF
TRBJ2-2 TRBD2 TRBV12-3/TRBV12-4 15 many TGTGCCAGCAGTACTAGCGGGAGTTCAACCGGGGAGCTGTTTTTT CASSTSGSSTGELFF
TRBJ2-7 TRBD2 TRBV29-1 15 many TGCACTACATATCGCGCGGGAGCGAGCTCCTACGAGCAGTACTTC CTTYRAGASSYEQYF
TRBJ2-7 NA TRBV28 13 many TGTGCCAGCAGTCCCGGGGGTCGCGGCGAGCAGTACTTC CASSPGGRGEQYF
TRBJ1-4 NA TRBV5-1 15 many TGCGCCAGCAGCTTGGAAGGTGCAACTAATGAAAAACTGTTTTTT CASSLEGATNEKLFF
TRBJ2-1 TRBD2 TRBV5-1 16 many TGCGCCAGCAGCTTGGGACTAGCGGGAACCTACAATGAGCAGTTCTTC CASSLGLAGTYNEQFF
TRBJ2-1 TRBD2 TRBV20-1 20 NA TGCAGTGCCTCAAGGGAAGGAACTAGCGGGGGGGTAGTTTATTACAATGAGCAGTTCTTC CSASREGTSGGVVYYNEQFF
TRBJ2-2 TRBD2 TRBV19 17 few TGTGCCAGTAGTATGACTAGCGGGAGGGCTCTCCCTGGGGAGCTGTTTTTT CASSMTSGRALPGELFF
TRBJ2-4 TRBD1 TRBV20-1 17 many TGCAGTGCCATCTTACCGAAACAGGGGGCGGCCAAAAACATTCAGTACTTC CSAILPKQGAAKNIQYF
TRBJ2-7 TRBD1 TRBV7-9 12 NA TGTGCCAGCGCCCAGGGGGCCTACGAGCAGTACTTC CASAQGAYEQYF
TRBJ1-2 NA TRBV10-3 15 NA TGTGCCATCAGTATACTAACAGGCTCTAACTATGGCTACACCTTC CAISILTGSNYGYTF
TRBJ1-5 NA TRBV15 15 many TGTGCCACCAGCAGAGTCGCGGGGAGCAATCAGCCCCAGCATTTT CATSRVAGSNQPQHF
TRBJ2-3 TRBD2 TRBV20-1 15 many TGCAGTGCTAGAGAGACTAGCGGGACTTTGGGCACGCAGTATTTT CSARETSGTLGTQYF
TRBJ2-5 NA TRBV5-1 14 NA TGCGCCAGCAGCTTGGTAGGACTTCAAGAGACCCAGTACTTC CASSLVGLQETQYF
TRBJ2-1 NA TRBV5-1 15 NA TGCGCCAGCAGCAGGGCGCAGGGGGGTTACAATGAGCAGTTCTTC CASSRAQGGYNEQFF
TRBJ2-3 TRBD2 TRBV7-2 14 many TGTGCCAGCAGCGCCGCGGGGGGGCCCGATACGCAGTATTTT CASSAAGGPDTQYF
TRBJ2-2 TRBD2 TRBV18 16 few TGTGCCAGCTCACCCCAACTAGCGGCAGCCACCGGGGAGCTGTTTTTT CASSPQLAAATGELFF
TRBJ1-1 NA TRBV19 13 many TGTGCCAGTAGTATAAGGCAGCCTACTGAAGCTTTCTTT CASSIRQPTEAFF
TRBJ1-1 NA TRBV29-1 12 many TGCAGCGTTGGGGAAGGGGTGACTGAAGCTTTCTTT CSVGEGVTEAFF